This entry concerns a single T cell receptor (beta chain). Its antigen is still unknown. CDR1 and CDR2 from the germline V gene are MNHEY and SVGAGI. This CDR3 is 13 amino acids long. Trimming shortened V by 10 bases and J by 4 bases, and 14 bases separated the two germline ends. The data belong to a study of T cell responses to AZD1222 COVID-19 vaccine. Study-wide results and limits: Sampled repertoires all dated from after the peak T cell response.

Only in-frame clones appear in the TCRdb table, and some are missing; sequencing was by immunoSEQ multiplex PCR. The sample shows 150,000 to 190,000 clones, around 87% of them seen only once. The J gene is TRBJ1-5, the V gene TRBV6-5; a possible D gene is TRBD1 (6 bases). The sample here was peripheral blood, taken 28 days after the second AZD1222 dose. This receptor was identified in an adult who received the AZD1222 COVID-19 vaccine. CDR3 loop: CATTGGWNQPQHF. In DNA form, the CDR3 reads TGTGCCACAACTGGGGGCTGGAATCAGCCCCAGCATTTT.